Here is one TCR beta chain with its context. Sequencing was performed with immunoSEQ multiplex PCR; in TCRdb, only in-frame clones are kept and a portion is missing. The table lists some 90,000 clones, approximately 88% of them singletons, with about 2.5% in the top ten. Trimming removed 5 bases from V and 3 bases from J, with 16 bases in between. Looked up from germline, CDR1 is PRHDT and CDR2 is FYEKMQ (reference sequence). The length of the CDR3 is 15 residues. This entry belongs to a study of blood T cell repertoires in COVID-19. The V gene is TRBV13, the J gene TRBJ1-2; maybe TRBD1 (6 bases). This sequence originates from a man aged 50 or older with COVID-19, enrolled during active disease. Sequences were obtained from peripheral blood. The CDR3 nucleotides are TGTGCCAGCAGCCCCCAGTCAGGGGCTTACTATGGCTACACCTTC. Amino acids: CASSPQSGAYYGYTF.